This T cell receptor beta chain was captured in a study of T-cell memory formation after mild COVID-19. Broader study findings: Certain responding clones were present in pre-infection memory, suggesting participation of cross-reactive memory. Mainly CM and EM harbored the contracting CD4+ clones; mainly EMRA harbored the CD8+ ones.

Trimming stripped 1 base from V and 6 bases from J, with 4 bases between. Germline V gives CDR1 SEHNR, CDR2 FQNEAQ (reference sequence). The CDR3 length is 12 residues. TCRdb reprocessed the 5' RACE reads via MiXCR and lists one record per CDR3 protein. The sample has a few hundred thousand distinct CDR3 sequences, approximately 27% seen once. There are many counts of this clonotype. Its antigen remains unknown. The chain employs TRBV7-9 and TRBJ2-1; D gene uncertain. The sequence derives from an adult woman who had mild COVID-19 (a few samples of this study predate the infection). Cell type and time point are not known. Sequenced material: PBMCs or a T cell subset sorted from them (not recorded which). The CDR3 DNA reads as TGTGCCAGCAGCTTAGGAGCCAATGAGCAGTTCTTC. This encodes CASSLGANEQFF.